What follows are 30 T cell receptor beta chains derived from one specimen sequenced in a study of PD-L1 blockade in urothelial cancer. Repertoires were generated with immunoSEQ multiplex PCR, while TCRdb's copy carries only in-frame clones and drops some. The sample has about 50,000 clones; 88% are singletons. As to time point: peripheral blood 6 weeks after treatment start. Sequenced here: PBMCs, sampled around atezolizumab (anti-PD-L1) treatment. These receptors came from a man aged 55 to 69 with urothelial cancer.

The chain joins TRBV6-1 to TRBJ1-1; perhaps TRBD1 as D (6 bases). The CDR3 contains 12 residues. Germline V CDR1 and CDR2: MNHNS, SASEGT. Trimming removed 8 bases from V and 1 base from J, with 8 bases in between. The CDR3 here is CASGQTNTEAFF. The CDR3 DNA follows: TGTGCCAGCGGACAGACGAACACTGAAGCTTTCTTT.

The rearrangement links TRBV14 to TRBJ1-2, with D unresolved. The CDR3 spans 15 residues. Germline V gene lookup returns CDR1 SGHDN and CDR2 FVKESK. V was cut by 1 base and J by 4 bases, with 13 bases left in between. This CDR3 is CASSQGATDFYGYTF. Here the CDR3 DNA reads TGTGCCAGCAGCCAAGGGGCTACGGATTTCTATGGCTACACCTTC.

This clone was detected once. The J gene is TRBJ2-7, the V gene TRBV28; 11 positions agree with TRBD1. This CDR3 has 15 residues. Germline V gene sequence: CDR1 MDHEN, CDR2 SYDVKM. Trimming took 2 bases from V and 5 from J; bases not matched to a gene: 5. CDR3 nucleotide sequence: TGTGCCAGCAGTTTAAACGGACAGGGGGCCCACGAGCAGTACTTC. It encodes CASSLNGQGAHEQYF.

CDR3 residues: CASSPGTGGLRPDTQYF. The CDR3 bases are TGCGCCAGCAGCCCCGGAACCGGGGGTTTAAGGCCAGATACGCAGTATTTT. The rearrangement links TRBV4-1 to TRBJ2-3; D is possibly TRBD2 (6 bases). The CDR3 sequence is 17 residues long. The germline CDR1 and CDR2 sequences are MGHRA and YSYEKL. The ends were cut back, 4 bases at V and 4 bases at J, with 21 bases in the middle.

In DNA, the CDR3 is TGTGCCAGCAGTTTACCTGGGGGGGGCTCAGATACGCAGTATTTT. Protein sequence: CASSLPGGGSDTQYF. The V and J genes are TRBV28 and TRBJ2-3; D perhaps matches TRBD2 (7 bases). The V gene's germline CDR1 is MDHEN and CDR2 SYDVKM. V shed 2 bases and J shed 4 bases, with 13 bases lying between them. This CDR3 region has 15 residues.

This rearrangement joins TRBV4-1 to TRBJ2-2; TRBD2 aligns across 7 bases. Germline CDR1 reads MGHRA; CDR2 reads YSYEKL. The V gene end was trimmed by 6 bases and the J gene end by 1 base; junction bases not matched to a gene: 8. The CDR3 length is 16 residues. For the CDR3, the DNA is TGCGCCAGCAGAAATTCGGGGGGAGGGAACACCGGGGAGCTGTTTTTT. This codes for CASRNSGGGNTGELFF.

This sequence joins TRBV6-1 and TRBJ2-3; 9 nucleotides align to TRBD1. V lost 6 bases to trimming and J lost 1 base; unmatched junction nucleotides: 5. This CDR3 comprises 15 residues. Germline assignment: CDR1 MNHNS and CDR2 SASEGT. CDR3 amino acids: CASRIGTGRTDTQYF. In DNA, the CDR3 is TGTGCCAGCAGAATCGGGACAGGGCGCACAGATACGCAGTATTTT.

This clone was seen a handful of times. This chain uses TRBV5-1 with TRBJ2-7; 8 bases line up with TRBD1. Germline V lookup: CDR1 SGHRS, CDR2 YFSETQ. J lost 4 bases, V lost 0 bases, and 3 bases had no gene match. The CDR3 runs 14 residues. CDR3 DNA sequence: TGCGCCAGCAGCTTGGGCAGGGGGCTATACGAGCAGTACTTC. The encoded protein is CASSLGRGLYEQYF. Full variable domain (rest looked up from reference TRBV5-1 and TRBJ2-7): KAGVTQTPRYLIKTRGQQVTLSCSPISGHRSVSWYQQTPGQGLQFLFEYFSETQRNKGNFPGRFSGRQFSNSRSEMNVSTLELGDSALYLCASSLGRGLYEQYFGPGTRLTVT.

The V and J genes are TRBV11-2 and TRBJ2-7, with D possibly being TRBD1 (6 bases). Trimming removed 5 bases from V and 3 bases from J, with 17 bases in between. The CDR3 sequence is 15 residues long. Germline CDR1 reads SGHAT; CDR2 reads FQNNGV. This CDR3 is CASSPTGIRGYEQYF. CDR3 bases: TGTGCCAGCAGCCCCACAGGGATCCGCGGCTACGAGCAGTACTTC.

The CDR3 bases are TGTGCCAGCAGCCAAGGGACTAGCGCAGATACGCAGTATTTT. Its translation is CASSQGTSADTQYF. The chain employs TRBV4-2 and TRBJ2-3, with TRBD2 matching over 9 bases. Germline V lookup: CDR1 LGHNA, CDR2 YNFKEQ. V gave up 1 base and J gave up 4 bases; unmatched junction bases: 0. The CDR3 runs 14 residues.

The V and J genes are TRBV5-1 and TRBJ2-2; tentative D call: TRBD1 (6 bases). V lost 5 bases and J 3 bases, leaving 14 bases between the germline ends. The CDR3 is 15 residues long. The germline V gene encodes CDR1 SGHRS and CDR2 YFSETQ. This CDR3 reads CASRDLGAYTGELFF. The CDR3 DNA sequence: TGCGCCAGCAGGGACCTGGGGGCGTACACCGGGGAGCTGTTTTTT.

V usage is TRBV11-2 and J usage is TRBJ2-7; 7 bases line up with TRBD1. The V segment lost 1 base and the J segment 5 bases; nucleotides outside the gene matches: 8. The CDR3 runs to 15 residues. From germline, CDR1 is SGHAT and CDR2 FQNNGV. The CDR3 coding sequence is TGTGCCAGCAGCTTAGTAAGGGGGCTTTTCCACGAGCAGTACTTC. Its translation is CASSLVRGLFHEQYF.

CDR3 protein: CASSPTGLAYTDTQYF. The CDR3 bases are TGCGCCAGCAGCCCAACGGGACTAGCCTACACAGATACGCAGTATTTT. The chain uses TRBV5-1 and TRBJ2-3, with 9 bases lining up with TRBD2. Germline V gene sequence: CDR1 SGHRS, CDR2 YFSETQ. The CDR3 extends over 16 amino acids. Losses at the gene ends were 4 bases for V and 2 bases for J; bases not matched to a gene: 8.

The chain carries TRBV6-5 and TRBJ2-5, with TRBD2 matching over 7 bases. The CDR3 sequence is 14 residues long. The V gene end was trimmed by 2 bases and the J gene end by 2 bases; junction bases not matched to a gene: 2. Germline V gene sequence: CDR1 MNHEY, CDR2 SVGAGI. This CDR3 reads CASSYGAGQETQYF. The CDR3 nucleotides read TGTGCCAGCAGTTACGGAGCGGGACAAGAGACCCAGTACTTC.

The chain carries TRBV5-1 and TRBJ1-4; 9 nucleotides match TRBD1. V trimming: 0 bases; J trimming: 4 bases; junction bases outside the gene matches: 1. This CDR3 contains 15 residues. CDR1 is SGHRS, CDR2 YFSETQ, per germline. The CDR3: CASSLGDRDNEKLFF. Here the CDR3 DNA reads TGCGCCAGCAGCTTGGGGGACAGGGATAATGAAAAACTGTTTTTT.

This chain joins TRBV19 and TRBJ2-3; 12 bases line up with TRBD2. J was trimmed by 5 bases and V by 3 bases; bases with no gene match: 9. The CDR3 has 17 amino acids. Germline CDR1 is LNHDA and CDR2 is SQIVND (reference sequence). The CDR3 sequence is CASSMTSGSAGGDTQYF. The CDR3 DNA follows: TGTGCCAGTAGTATGACTAGCGGGAGCGCTGGGGGAGATACGCAGTATTTT. The entire variable domain, with the rest obtained from reference TRBV19 and TRBJ2-3, is as follows: DGGITQSPKYLFRKEGQNVTLSCEQNLNHDAMYWYRQDPGQGLRLIYYSQIVNDFQKGDIAEGYSVSREKKESFPLTVTSAQKNPTAFYLCASSMTSGSAGGDTQYFGPGTRLTVL.

The DNA for the CDR3 is TGTGCCAGCAGCTGGGGGGGACGGCGAAACTATGGCTACACCTTC. Translation: CASSWGGRRNYGYTF. The gene calls are TRBV11-2 and TRBJ1-2; D may be TRBD1 (5 bases). V was trimmed by 4 bases and J by 2 bases, leaving 14 bases between them. Germline V gene data show CDR1 as SGHAT and CDR2 as FQNNGV. The CDR3 has 15 residues.

The chain recombines TRBV5-6 with TRBJ1-1; no firm D call. The CDR3 length is 12 residues. Germline loops: CDR1 SGHDT, CDR2 YYEEEE. Trimming pared 4 bases from V and 6 bases from J, leaving 10 bases between. The CDR3 sequence: CASSKHSSEAFF. Written as DNA, the CDR3 is TGTGCCAGCAGCAAACACAGTTCTGAAGCTTTCTTT. Full variable domain (rest looked up from reference TRBV5-6 and TRBJ1-1): DAGVTQSPTHLIKTRGQQVTLRCSPKSGHDTVSWYQQALGQGPQFIFQYYEEEERQRGNFPDRFSGHQFPNYSSELNVNALLLGDSALYLCASSKHSSEAFFGQGTRLTVV.

The genes are TRBV9 and TRBJ2-2; maybe TRBD2 (5 bases). V shed 0 bases and J shed 9 bases, with 15 bases lying between them. CDR1 SGDLS and CDR2 YYNGEE come from the germline V gene. The CDR3 has 15 residues. CDR3 sequence (DNA): TGTGCCAGCAGCGTAGGAGCGGTTGGCATCAGGGAGCTGTTTTTT. Amino acids: CASSVGAVGIRELFF. Full variable domain (outside the CDR3, taken from reference TRBV9 and TRBJ2-2): DSGVTQTPKHLITATGQRVTLRCSPRSGDLSVYWYQQSLDQGLQFLIQYYNGEERAKGNILERFSAQQFPDLHSELNLSSLELGDSALYFCASSVGAVGIRELFFGEGSRLTVL.

DNA for the CDR3: TGTGCCAGCAGCGAACGTATTAGGGGACAGGGGGCTCGAAATGAGCAGTTCTTC. It yields the protein CASSERIRGQGARNEQFF. V gene TRBV21-1 combines with J gene TRBJ2-1; the table's D call, TRBD1, has no DNA check behind it. TRBV21-1 is a pseudogene. CDR3 length: 18 residues.

The rearrangement joins TRBV7-2 to TRBJ2-4; 10 bases are shared with TRBD1. The germline V gene has CDR1 SGHTA and CDR2 FQGNSA. The CDR3 consists of 15 residues. Trimming at V came to 5 bases and at J to 5 bases, leaving 6 bases not matched to a gene. In nucleotides, the CDR3 is TGTGCCAGCAGCCTGACAGGGGGCCCCGAAAACATTCAGTACTTC. Its translation is CASSLTGGPENIQYF.

Remarks on this clone: Mismatch with germline at one junction end may stem from a read error. J is TRBJ1-2 and V is TRBV6-5, with unresolved D. The CDR3 loop spans 14 amino acids. The germline V gene has CDR1 MNHEY and CDR2 SVGAGI. The CDR3 here is CASSAGVSGDGNTF. The CDR3 bases are TGTGCCAGCAGTGCCGGGGTGTCGGGAGATGGCAACACCTTC.

The rearrangement uses TRBV6-5 and TRBJ1-2; 9 bases agree with TRBD1. The trim removed 5 bases at V and 1 base at J, leaving 5 bases unmatched. Germline CDR1 reads MNHEY; CDR2 reads SVGAGI. This CDR3 has 15 residues. The CDR3 DNA reads TGTGCCAGCAGTCCTACGGGACAGGGTAACTATGGCTACACCTTC. Encoded protein: CASSPTGQGNYGYTF.

The rearrangement uses TRBV11-3 and TRBJ2-5; 12 bases match TRBD2. CDR1 is SGHNT and CDR2 is YENEEA in the germline V gene. After removal of 5 bases from V and 2 bases from J, the junction contained 9 bases not matched to a gene. This CDR3 has 17 amino acids. CDR3 region: CASSPGLAGNLQETQYF. CDR3 coding DNA: TGTGCCAGCAGCCCAGGACTAGCGGGGAACCTTCAAGAGACCCAGTACTTC.

The V call is TRBV9, the J call TRBJ2-5; tentative D call: TRBD2 (6 bases). The V and J ends lost 3 bases and 0 bases respectively, with 18 bases between them. Per the germline V gene, CDR1 is SGDLS and CDR2 is YYNGEE. This CDR3 is 17 amino acids long. This CDR3 is CASSARTTGAYQETQYF. The CDR3 coding sequence is TGTGCCAGCAGCGCTAGGACTACTGGGGCGTACCAAGAGACCCAGTACTTC.

This clone was counted a single time. The chain recombines TRBV5-4 with TRBJ1-1; TRBD1 matches 7 bases. Trimming took 4 bases from V and 1 from J; bases not matched to a gene: 4. CDR3 length: 14 amino acids. Germline V gene lookup returns CDR1 SGHNT and CDR2 YYREEE (reference sequence). For the CDR3, the DNA is TGTGCCAGCAGCCCCCAGGGGGGGAACACTGAAGCTTTCTTT. This gives the protein CASSPQGGNTEAFF.

In nucleotides, the CDR3 is TGTGCCATCGATTCAGGCGGCCAGGGCCTCTATGGCTACACCTTC. It codes for CAIDSGGQGLYGYTF. The chain recombines TRBV19 with TRBJ1-2, with TRBD1 as a possible D gene (5 bases). Trimming removed 10 bases from V and 4 bases from J, with 22 bases in between. The CDR3 contains 15 residues. Germline loops: CDR1 LNHDA, CDR2 SQIVND (reference sequence).

The chain has TRBV5-1 and TRBJ2-7, with a weak D call TRBD1 (7 bases). Trimming removed 0 bases from V and 5 bases from J, with 18 bases in between. The CDR3 is 16 amino acids. Germline V lookup: CDR1 SGHRS, CDR2 YFSETQ. CDR3 sequence (DNA): TGCGCCAGCAGCTTGGTTACCAGGGGGGCTCGGGACGAGCAGTACTTC. Its protein is CASSLVTRGARDEQYF.

The chain couples TRBV19 to TRBJ2-7; D is possibly TRBD2 (6 bases). CDR1 is LNHDA, CDR2 SQIVND, per germline (reference sequence). V lost 10 bases to trimming and J lost 1 base, with 14 bases between them. The CDR3 is made up of 13 amino acids. In DNA, the CDR3 is TGTGCCACACGGGACTTAGGGTCCTACGAGCAGTACTTC. Its translation: CATRDLGSYEQYF.

This chain links TRBV7-6 with TRBJ2-3, with D perhaps matching TRBD2 (6 bases). The V end was cut by 0 bases, the J end by 1 base, with 11 bases between. The germline V gene has CDR1 SGHVS and CDR2 FNYEAQ. This CDR3 spans 16 amino acids. In DNA form, the CDR3 reads TGTGCCAGCAGCTTAGCTATAGCGGATCGCACAGATACGCAGTATTTT. It translates to CASSLAIADRTDTQYF.